A single sample is the source of the 11 T cell receptor beta chains below, sequenced in a study of blood T cell repertoires in COVID-19. The method was immunoSEQ multiplex PCR; TCRdb's version includes in-frame clones alone and lacks a portion of them. Here the sample spans 250,000 or so clones, roughly 85% being singletons. The sample consisted of PBMCs or T cells enriched from blood (not recorded which). The receptors stem from a woman aged 40-49 years who had been exposed to COVID-19.

V usage is TRBV19 and J usage is TRBJ1-2, with D perhaps matching TRBD1 (6 bases). Trimming took 4 bases from V and 4 from J, leaving 16 bases between them. Per the germline V gene, CDR1 is LNHDA and CDR2 is SQIVND (reference sequence). This CDR3 is built from 15 residues. The CDR3 nucleotides read TGTGCCAGTAGTACGTGGACAGTGAACTCCTATGGCTACACCTTC. As protein: CASSTWTVNSYGYTF.

The CDR3 sequence is CASSFDRGAGELFF. CDR3 sequence (DNA): TGTGCCAGCAGTTTTGACAGGGGAGCCGGGGAGCTGTTTTTT. This sequence joins TRBV27 and TRBJ2-2; TRBD1 agrees at 8 bases. This CDR3 spans 14 amino acids. CDR1 and CDR2 (germline): MNHEY, SMNVEV (reference sequence). J lost 6 bases, V lost 3 bases, and 3 bases had no gene match.

DNA for the CDR3: TGTGCCAGCAGTACATCTGGGGCCAGCTCCTACAATGAGCAGTTCTTC. This encodes CASSTSGASSYNEQFF. The gene calls are TRBV25-1 and TRBJ2-1; the D gene is possibly TRBD1 (5 bases). The CDR3 is made up of 16 amino acids. Trimming cost V 5 bases and J 0 bases, with 14 bases left between them. From germline, CDR1 is MGHDK and CDR2 SYGVNS. Combining the CDR3 with reference TRBV25-1 and TRBJ2-1 gives the whole variable domain EADIYQTPRYLVIGTGKKITLECSQTMGHDKMYWYQQDPGMELHLIHYSYGVNSTEKGDLSSESTVSRIRTEHFPLTLESARPSHTSQYLCASSTSGASSYNEQFFGPGTRLTVL.

This sequence joins TRBV19 and TRBJ2-1; TRBD2 matches 13 bases. The CDR3 is made up of 14 amino acids. Germline trimming cut 5 bases from V and 6 bases from J; bases unmatched to any gene: 1. Germline V CDR1 and CDR2: LNHDA, SQIVND (reference sequence). CDR3 coding DNA: TGTGCCAGTAGTTGGACTAGCGGGGGCAATGAGCAGTTCTTC. The encoded protein is CASSWTSGGNEQFF. The full variable domain, its missing parts supplied by reference TRBV19 and TRBJ2-1, is DGGITQSPKYLFRKEGQNVTLSCEQNLNHDAMYWYRQDPGQGLRLIYYSQIVNDFQKGDIAEGYSVSREKKESFPLTVTSAQKNPTAFYLCASSWTSGGNEQFFGPGTRLTVL.

The chain combines TRBV20-1 with TRBJ2-7; 8 bases align to TRBD2. The CDR3 is made up of 14 amino acids. CDR1 and CDR2 (germline): DFQATT, SNEGSKA (reference sequence). The V segment lost 3 bases and the J segment 2 bases; nucleotides outside the gene matches: 6. DNA of the CDR3: TGCAGTGCTAGTATCCCCGGGGGGGCCTACGAGCAGTACTTC. Its protein product is CSASIPGGAYEQYF.

This clone was seen once. The chain combines TRBV10-3 with TRBJ2-1; D might be TRBD2 (7 bases). The CDR3 contains 13 residues. Trimming pared 11 bases from V and 3 bases from J, leaving 14 bases between. Per the germline V gene, CDR1 is ENHRY and CDR2 is SYGVKD. The CDR3 nucleotides read TGTGCCTTAGGGCGGGGGCTCTACAATGAGCAGTTCTTC. Its protein product is CALGRGLYNEQFF.

The chain links TRBV7-2 to TRBJ1-1; TRBD1 is a possible D gene (6 bases). The length of the CDR3 is 16 residues. The germline V and J ends were trimmed by 7 bases and 4 bases, with 22 bases remaining between them. The V gene's germline CDR1 is SGHTA and CDR2 FQGNSA. The DNA for the CDR3 is TGTGCCAGCACCCATGGGGGGGGGCGCATCAGCACTGAAGCTTTCTTT. It translates to CASTHGGGRISTEAFF.

The CDR3 here is CASSPPGADTQYF. The CDR3 DNA reads as TGTGCCAGCAGCCCGCCTGGGGCGGATACGCAGTATTTT. The chain couples TRBV7-3 to TRBJ2-3; D possibly corresponds to TRBD1 (5 bases). With 5 bases removed from V and 6 bases from J, the gap between germline ends came to 12 bases. Germline CDR1 reads SGHTA; CDR2 reads FQGTGA. The CDR3 contains 13 residues.

J is TRBJ1-6 and V is TRBV19; no reliable D call. Deletions cut 2 bases from V and 7 bases from J, with 12 bases between. CDR1 and CDR2 from the germline V gene are LNHDA and SQIVND (reference sequence). This CDR3 has 15 residues. CDR3 sequence (DNA): TGTGCCAGTAGTATAAGACCCTGGGAGAATTCACCCCTCCACTTT. Its protein product is CASSIRPWENSPLHF.

The genes are TRBV5-6 and TRBJ1-3; 7 bases agree with TRBD1. CDR3 length: 13 amino acids. Trimming took 7 bases from V and 4 from J; bases not matched to a gene: 5. CDR1 and CDR2 from the germline V gene are SGHDT and YYEEEE. The CDR3 loop reads CASGQGEGNTIYF. The CDR3 DNA reads TGTGCCAGCGGTCAGGGGGAGGGAAACACCATATATTTT.

DNA of the CDR3: TGTGCCAGCAGCCTGTCGGCAGGGGGCGTTTGGAATGAGCAGTTCTTC. Residues: CASSLSAGGVWNEQFF. J is TRBJ2-1 and V is TRBV3-1 (or the pseudogene TRBV3-2); TRBD1 matches at 8 bases. V dropped 4 bases and J dropped 7; count of bases not matched to a gene: 12. The CDR3 has 16 amino acids. Germline CDR1 is LGHDT and CDR2 is YNNKEL (reference sequence).